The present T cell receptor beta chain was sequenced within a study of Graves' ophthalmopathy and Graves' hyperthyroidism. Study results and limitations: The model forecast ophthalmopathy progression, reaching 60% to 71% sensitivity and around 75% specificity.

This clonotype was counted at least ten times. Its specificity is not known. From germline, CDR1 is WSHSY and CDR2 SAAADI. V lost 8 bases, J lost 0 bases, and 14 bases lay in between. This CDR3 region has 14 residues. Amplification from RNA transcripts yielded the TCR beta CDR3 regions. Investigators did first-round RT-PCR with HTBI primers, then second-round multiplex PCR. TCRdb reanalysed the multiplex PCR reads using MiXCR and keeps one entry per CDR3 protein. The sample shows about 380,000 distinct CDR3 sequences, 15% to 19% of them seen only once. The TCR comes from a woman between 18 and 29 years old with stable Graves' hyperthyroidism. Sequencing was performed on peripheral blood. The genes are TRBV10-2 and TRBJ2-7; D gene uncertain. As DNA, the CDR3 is TGCGCCAGCCGAAGGGCGGCAGGCTCCTACGAGCAGTACTTC. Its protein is CASRRAAGSYEQYF.